This T cell receptor (beta chain) was sequenced during a study of CXCR3-negative and CXCR3-positive naive CD8 T cells. Whole-study context: The dataset comprises approximately 140 million TRB reads in total, with about 1.5 +/- 0.3 million reads per library. Study-level results: Naive cells that were CXCR3-positive had more hydrophobic TRB CDR3s (compared with CXCR3-negative naive cells). Both naive subsets had comparably high diversity; memory CD8+ cells much lower.

Regarding this clonotype: Its antigen is unknown.

CDR1 and CDR2 (germline): SQVTM, ANQGSEA. CDR3 length: 14 amino acids. Carrying UMI labels, the TRB cDNA libraries were prepared through 5' RACE. TCRdb reprocessed the 5' RACE reads and keeps a single row for each CDR3 protein, giving no DNA. In all, the sample yields tens of thousands of distinct CDR3 sequences. Sample: naive CXCR3+ CD8+ T cells from blood. Subset given: CD45RO-CCR7+CD27+CD95- naive CD8+ T cells expressing CXCR3 (TNR3+). The chain links TRBV29-1 to TRBJ2-2. This clonotype was sampled from a human donor in good health. Some clones in this sample may be carry-over from other donors' samples. The CDR3: CSVEEGANTGELFF.